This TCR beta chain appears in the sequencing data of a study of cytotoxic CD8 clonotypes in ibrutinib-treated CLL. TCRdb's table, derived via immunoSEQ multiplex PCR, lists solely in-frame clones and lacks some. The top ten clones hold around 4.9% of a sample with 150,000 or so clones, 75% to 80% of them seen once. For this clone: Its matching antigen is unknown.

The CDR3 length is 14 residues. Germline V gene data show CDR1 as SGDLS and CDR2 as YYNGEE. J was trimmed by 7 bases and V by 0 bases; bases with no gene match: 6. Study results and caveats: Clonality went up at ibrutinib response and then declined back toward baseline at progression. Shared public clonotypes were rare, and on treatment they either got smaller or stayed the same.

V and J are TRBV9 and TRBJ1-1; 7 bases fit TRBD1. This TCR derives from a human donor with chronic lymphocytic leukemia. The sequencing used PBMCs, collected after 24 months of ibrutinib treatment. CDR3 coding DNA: TGTGCCAGCAGCGTAGGAGCCGGGGACAGTGAAGCTTTCTTT. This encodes CASSVGAGDSEAFF. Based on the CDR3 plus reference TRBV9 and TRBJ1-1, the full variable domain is DSGVTQTPKHLITATGQRVTLRCSPRSGDLSVYWYQQSLDQGLQFLIQYYNGEERAKGNILERFSAQQFPDLHSELNLSSLELGDSALYFCASSVGAGDSEAFFGQGTRLTVV.